The 3 T cell receptor beta chains listed next were all sequenced from one sample in a study of blood T cell repertoires in COVID-19. Some clones are missing from TCRdb's copy, which holds only in-frame ones; the method was immunoSEQ multiplex PCR. Of roughly 240,000 clones listed, about 80% were seen once; the top ten hold 3.6%. Sample: PBMCs or T cells enriched from blood (not recorded which). Every receptor here comes from a woman in her forties who had been exposed to COVID-19.

J is TRBJ2-5 and V is TRBV2, with 13 bases aligning to TRBD2. V was pared by 7 bases and J by 4 bases, with 12 bases of the junction left unmatched. CDR3 length equals 17 residues. The V gene's germline CDR1 is SNHLY and CDR2 FYNNEI. The CDR3 DNA reads as TGTGCCAGCACCCCGGAACTAGCGGGGGGGCCGCGAGAGACCCAGTACTTC. Its translation is CASTPELAGGPRETQYF.

Comment on this clone: One end of the junction does not line up with germline, which may come from a read error. The CDR3 DNA reads TGTGCCAGCAGCGTAGAACCTTTCTACGCGGGGGGGCTGTTTTTT. This sequence encodes CASSVEPFYAGGLFF. The rearrangement joins TRBV9 to TRBJ2-2; 8 nucleotides align to TRBD2. Per the germline V gene, CDR1 is SGDLS and CDR2 is YYNGEE. This CDR3 spans 15 amino acids.

The chain uses TRBV7-2 and TRBJ1-2; D remains ambiguous. The germline CDR1 and CDR2 sequences are SGHTA and FQGNSA. CDR3 length: 12 amino acids. Deletions cut 2 bases from V and 5 bases from J, with 6 bases between. The CDR3 DNA is TGTGCCAGCAGCTTAAGGACTTATGGCTACACCTTC. Its translation is CASSLRTYGYTF.